The clone carrying this T cell receptor beta chain was seen at least ten times. Its target is unknown. One end of the junction fails to match germline, which may point to a read error. TCRdb processed the PCR reads anew with MiXCR; each CDR3 protein has one entry. The sample includes just under 650,000 distinct CDR3 sequences, approximately 20% of them seen just once. This sample is part of a study of molecular identifiers for immune sequencing clone quantification. Naive CD8 libraries came from approximately 20,000 to 1,000,000 sorted cells with 10%, 30% or 50% RNA. Based on a CD8+CD4-CCR7+CD45RA+ profile, naive CD8 T cells were sorted. General observations from the study: It was shown that clones above 20 RNA copies held over 99% of effector molecules, but under 1% in naive cells.

The V gene's germline CDR1 is SGHRS and CDR2 YFSETQ. The CDR3 has 14 residues. Sequenced material: naive CD8+ T cells from blood, with Jurkat cell RNA spiked in. Subset: FACS-sorted CD8+CD4-CCR7+CD45RA+ naive T cells. The sequence was obtained from a human donor in good health. Some libraries in this study had Jurkat cell RNA spiked in. This chain uses TRBV5-1 with TRBJ2-7; possible D gene TRBD2, 8 bases. CDR3 sequence: CASSLAGQTYEQYF. CDR3 nucleotide sequence: TGTGCCAGCAGCTTAGCGGGACAGACCTACGAGCAGTACTTC.